This T cell receptor (beta chain) emerged from a study of cytomegalovirus exposure and HLA in healthy donors. On this clone itself: Its specificity is unknown.

V was clipped by 3 bases and J by 3 bases, with 9 bases between them. Germline V gene lookup returns CDR1 SNHLY and CDR2 FYNNEI. This CDR3 has 14 residues. PCR amplification relied on 60 Vbeta primers (plus 13 Jbeta primers). Profiling relied on immunoSEQ multiplex PCR, and the TCRdb table lists in-frame clones only, not all of them. The sample lists some 140,000 clones, around 75% occurring once. Whole-study results and caveats: Segments of the TCR beta V type were, in most cases, productive about 87% or about 30% of the time in an earlier analysis.

The receptor comes from a man between 40 and 49 years old in good health and CMV-seronegative. This rearrangement joins TRBV2 to TRBJ1-3; D might be TRBD1 (5 bases). The sequenced material came from PBMCs. The CDR3 here is CASSEARDGNTIYF. In DNA, the CDR3 is TGTGCCAGCAGTGAGGCCAGGGATGGAAACACCATATATTTT.